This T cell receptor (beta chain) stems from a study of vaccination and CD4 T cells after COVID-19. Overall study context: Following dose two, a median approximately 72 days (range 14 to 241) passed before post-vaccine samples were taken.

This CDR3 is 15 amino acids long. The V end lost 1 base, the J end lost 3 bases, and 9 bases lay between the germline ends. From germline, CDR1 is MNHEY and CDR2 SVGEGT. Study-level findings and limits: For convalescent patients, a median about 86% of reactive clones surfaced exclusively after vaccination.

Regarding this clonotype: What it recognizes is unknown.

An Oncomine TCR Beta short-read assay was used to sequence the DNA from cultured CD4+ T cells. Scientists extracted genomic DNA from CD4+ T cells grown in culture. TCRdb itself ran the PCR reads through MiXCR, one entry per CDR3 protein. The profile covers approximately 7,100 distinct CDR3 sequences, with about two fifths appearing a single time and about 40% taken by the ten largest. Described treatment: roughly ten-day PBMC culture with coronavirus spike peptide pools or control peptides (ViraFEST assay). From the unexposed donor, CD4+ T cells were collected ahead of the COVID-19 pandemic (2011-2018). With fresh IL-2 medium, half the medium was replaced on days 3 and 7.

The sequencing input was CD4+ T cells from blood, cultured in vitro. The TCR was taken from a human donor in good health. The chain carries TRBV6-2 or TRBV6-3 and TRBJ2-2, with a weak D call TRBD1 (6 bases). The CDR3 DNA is TGTGCCAGCAGTTACTGGGACACAGACACCGGGGAGCTGTTTTTT. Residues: CASSYWDTDTGELFF.